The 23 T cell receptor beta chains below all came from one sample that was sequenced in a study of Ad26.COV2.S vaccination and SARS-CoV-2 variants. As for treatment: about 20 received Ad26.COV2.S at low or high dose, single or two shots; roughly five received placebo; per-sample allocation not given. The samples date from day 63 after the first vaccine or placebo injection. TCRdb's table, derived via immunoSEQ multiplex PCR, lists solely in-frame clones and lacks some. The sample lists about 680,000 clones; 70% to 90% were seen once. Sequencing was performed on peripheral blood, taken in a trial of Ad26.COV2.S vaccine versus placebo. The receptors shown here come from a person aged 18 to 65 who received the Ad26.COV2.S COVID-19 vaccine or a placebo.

CDR3: CASSLGLAGGRRETQYF. DNA for the CDR3: TGCGCCAGCAGCCTGGGACTAGCGGGGGGCCGGAGAGAGACCCAGTACTTC. This chain connects TRBV4-3 to TRBJ2-5, with 15 positions matching TRBD2. This CDR3 has 17 residues. The germline V gene has CDR1 LGHNA and CDR2 YSLEER. V lost 4 bases to trimming and J lost 4 bases; unmatched junction nucleotides: 7.

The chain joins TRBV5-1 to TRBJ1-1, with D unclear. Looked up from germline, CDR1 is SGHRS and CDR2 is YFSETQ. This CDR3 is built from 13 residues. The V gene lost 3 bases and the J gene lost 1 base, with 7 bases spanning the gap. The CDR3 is CASSSGENTEAFF. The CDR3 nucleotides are TGCGCCAGCAGCTCGGGAGAGAACACTGAAGCTTTCTTT.

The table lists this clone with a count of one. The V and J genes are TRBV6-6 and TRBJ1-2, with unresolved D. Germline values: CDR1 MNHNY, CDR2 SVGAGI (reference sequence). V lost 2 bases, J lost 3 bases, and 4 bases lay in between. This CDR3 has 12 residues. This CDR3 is CASSYVDYGYTF. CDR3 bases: TGTGCCAGCAGTTACGTAGACTATGGCTACACCTTC.

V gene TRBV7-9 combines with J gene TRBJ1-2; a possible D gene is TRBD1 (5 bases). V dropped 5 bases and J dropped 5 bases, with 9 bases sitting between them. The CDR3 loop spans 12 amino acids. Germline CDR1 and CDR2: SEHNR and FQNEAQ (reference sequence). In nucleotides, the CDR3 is TGTGCCAGCAGCCCCCGACAGTATGGCTACACCTTC. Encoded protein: CASSPRQYGYTF.

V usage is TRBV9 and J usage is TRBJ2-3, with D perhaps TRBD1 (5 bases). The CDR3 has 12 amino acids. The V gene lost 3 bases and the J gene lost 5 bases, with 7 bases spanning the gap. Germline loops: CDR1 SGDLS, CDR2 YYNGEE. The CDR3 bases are TGTGCCAGCAGCGCAGGACAAGATACGCAGTATTTT. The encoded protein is CASSAGQDTQYF.

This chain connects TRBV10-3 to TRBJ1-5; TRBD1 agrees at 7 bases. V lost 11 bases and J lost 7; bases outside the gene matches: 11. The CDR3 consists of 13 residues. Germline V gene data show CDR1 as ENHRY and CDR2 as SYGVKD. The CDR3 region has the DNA TGTGCCTCCGGAGACAGGGAACACCAGCCCCAGCATTTT. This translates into CASGDREHQPQHF.

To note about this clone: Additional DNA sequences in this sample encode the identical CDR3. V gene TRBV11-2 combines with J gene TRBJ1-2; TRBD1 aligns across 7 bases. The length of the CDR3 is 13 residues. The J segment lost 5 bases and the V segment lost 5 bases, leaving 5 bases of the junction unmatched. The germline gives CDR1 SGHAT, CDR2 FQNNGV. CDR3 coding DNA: TGTGCCAGCAGCCCCGACAGGGATTATGGCTACACCTTC. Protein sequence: CASSPDRDYGYTF.

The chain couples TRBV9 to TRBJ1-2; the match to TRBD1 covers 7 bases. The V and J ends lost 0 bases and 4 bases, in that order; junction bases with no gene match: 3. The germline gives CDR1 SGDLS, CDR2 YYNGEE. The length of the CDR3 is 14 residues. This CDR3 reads CASSVVGTAYGYTF. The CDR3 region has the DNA TGTGCCAGCAGCGTAGTCGGGACAGCCTATGGCTACACCTTC.

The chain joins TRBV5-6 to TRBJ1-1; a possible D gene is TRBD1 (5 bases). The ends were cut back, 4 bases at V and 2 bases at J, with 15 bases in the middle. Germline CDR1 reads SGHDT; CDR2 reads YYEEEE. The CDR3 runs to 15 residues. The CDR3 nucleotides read TGTGCCAGCAGCCTCCGTATCGGGGCCAACACTGAAGCTTTCTTT. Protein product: CASSLRIGANTEAFF.

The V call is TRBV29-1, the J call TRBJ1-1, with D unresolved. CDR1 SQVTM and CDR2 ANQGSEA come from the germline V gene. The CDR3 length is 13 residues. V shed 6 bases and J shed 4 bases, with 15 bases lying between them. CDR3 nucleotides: TGCAGCGTACTACTCCGGATGACCACTGAAGCTTTCTTT. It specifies CSVLLRMTTEAFF.

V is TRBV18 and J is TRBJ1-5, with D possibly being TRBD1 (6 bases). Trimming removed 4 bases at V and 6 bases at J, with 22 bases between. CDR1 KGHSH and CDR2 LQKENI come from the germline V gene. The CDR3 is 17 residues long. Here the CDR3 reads CASSLLGWLQGTQPQHF. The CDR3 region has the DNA TGTGCCAGCTCACTCCTCGGATGGTTACAGGGCACTCAGCCCCAGCATTTT. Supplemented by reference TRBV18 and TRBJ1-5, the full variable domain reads NAGVMQNPRHLVRRRGQEARLRCSPMKGHSHVYWYRQLPEEGLKFMVYLQKENIIDESGMPKERFSAEFPKEGPSILRIQQVVRGDSAAYFCASSLLGWLQGTQPQHFGDGTRLSIL.

CDR3 sequence: CASSIDFWDEAFF. CDR3 nucleotide sequence: TGTGCCAGTAGTATAGACTTCTGGGATGAGGCTTTCTTT. The chain recombines TRBV19 with TRBJ1-1; no reliable D call. This CDR3 has 13 residues. Trimming removed 0 bases from V and 11 bases from J, with 13 bases in between. From germline, CDR1 is LNHDA and CDR2 SQIVND (reference sequence).

The CDR3 loop is CASSFSGGGGEQFF. CDR3 coding DNA: TGCGCCAGCAGCTTTTCGGGCGGGGGCGGTGAGCAGTTCTTC. The chain uses TRBV5-1 and TRBJ2-1; a weak D match, TRBD2 (7 bases). Looked up from germline, CDR1 is SGHRS and CDR2 is YFSETQ. V was shortened by 2 bases and J by 9 bases, with 15 bases between the two germline ends. This CDR3 spans 14 amino acids. The whole variable domain, remainder taken from reference TRBV5-1 and TRBJ2-1, is KAGVTQTPRYLIKTRGQQVTLSCSPISGHRSVSWYQQTPGQGLQFLFEYFSETQRNKGNFPGRFSGRQFSNSRSEMNVSTLELGDSALYLCASSFSGGGGEQFFGPGTRLTVL.

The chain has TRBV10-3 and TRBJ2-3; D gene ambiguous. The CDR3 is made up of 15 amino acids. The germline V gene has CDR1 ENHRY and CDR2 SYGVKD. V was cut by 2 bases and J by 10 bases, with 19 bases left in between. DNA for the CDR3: TGTGCCATCAGTGAGAAAGTTGACCTGTTATATTCGCAGTATTTT. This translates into CAISEKVDLLYSQYF.

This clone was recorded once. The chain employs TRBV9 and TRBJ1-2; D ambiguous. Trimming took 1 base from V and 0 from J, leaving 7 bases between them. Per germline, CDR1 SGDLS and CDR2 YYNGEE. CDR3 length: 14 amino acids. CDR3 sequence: CASSVRAANYGYTF. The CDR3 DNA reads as TGTGCCAGCAGCGTACGGGCGGCTAACTATGGCTACACCTTC.

Here the CDR3 DNA reads TGCGCCAGCAGCCAGGGCGACGGACCTCTGGGGACCCAGTACTTC. Its translation: CASSQGDGPLGTQYF. V usage is TRBV5-1 and J usage is TRBJ2-5, with a weak D call TRBD1 (5 bases). The CDR3 runs to 15 residues. Trimming took 4 bases from V and 7 from J, leaving 20 bases between them. Germline V gives CDR1 SGHRS, CDR2 YFSETQ.

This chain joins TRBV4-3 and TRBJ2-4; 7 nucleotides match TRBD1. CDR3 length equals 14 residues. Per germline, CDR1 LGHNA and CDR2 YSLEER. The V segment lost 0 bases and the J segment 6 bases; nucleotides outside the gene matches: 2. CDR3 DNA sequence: TGCGCCAGCAGCCAAGACAGACAGGGAAACATTCAGTACTTC. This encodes CASSQDRQGNIQYF.

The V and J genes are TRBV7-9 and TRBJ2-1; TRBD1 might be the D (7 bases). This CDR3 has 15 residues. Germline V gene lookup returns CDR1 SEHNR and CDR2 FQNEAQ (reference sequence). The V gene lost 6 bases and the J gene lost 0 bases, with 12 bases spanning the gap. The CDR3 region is CASSRGDSSYNEQFF. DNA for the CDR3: TGTGCCAGCAGTCGCGGGGACAGCTCCTACAATGAGCAGTTCTTC.

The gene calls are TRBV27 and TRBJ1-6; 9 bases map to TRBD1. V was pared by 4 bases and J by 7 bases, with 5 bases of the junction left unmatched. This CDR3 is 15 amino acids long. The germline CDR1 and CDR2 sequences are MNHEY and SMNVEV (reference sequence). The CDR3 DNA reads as TGTGCCAGCAGTTCTAGGACAGGGGCAAATTCACCCCTCCACTTT. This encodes CASSSRTGANSPLHF.

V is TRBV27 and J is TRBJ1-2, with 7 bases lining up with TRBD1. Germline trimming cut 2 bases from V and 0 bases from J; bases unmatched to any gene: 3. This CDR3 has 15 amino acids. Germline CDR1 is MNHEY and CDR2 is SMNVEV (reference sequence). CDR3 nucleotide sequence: TGTGCCAGCAGTTTAGACAGGGCCGCTAACTATGGCTACACCTTC. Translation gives CASSLDRAANYGYTF.

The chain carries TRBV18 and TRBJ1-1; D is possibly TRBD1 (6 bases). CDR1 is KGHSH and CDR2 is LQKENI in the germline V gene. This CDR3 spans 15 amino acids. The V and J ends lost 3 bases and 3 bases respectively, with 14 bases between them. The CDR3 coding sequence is TGTGCCAGCTCACCGGGTGGAGGGGGAGACACTGAAGCTTTCTTT. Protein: CASSPGGGGDTEAFF.

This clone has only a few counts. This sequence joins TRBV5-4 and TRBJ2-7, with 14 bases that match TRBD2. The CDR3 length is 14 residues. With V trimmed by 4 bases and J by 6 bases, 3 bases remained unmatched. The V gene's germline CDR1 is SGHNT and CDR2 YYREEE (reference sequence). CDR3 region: CASSRTSGGPEQYF. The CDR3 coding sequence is TGTGCCAGCAGCCGGACTAGCGGGGGGCCCGAGCAGTACTTC. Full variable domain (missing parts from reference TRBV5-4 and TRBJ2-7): ETGVTQSPTHLIKTRGQQVTLRCSSQSGHNTVSWYQQALGQGPQFIFQYYREEENGRGNFPPRFSGLQFPNYSSELNVNALELDDSALYLCASSRTSGGPEQYFGPGTRLTVT.

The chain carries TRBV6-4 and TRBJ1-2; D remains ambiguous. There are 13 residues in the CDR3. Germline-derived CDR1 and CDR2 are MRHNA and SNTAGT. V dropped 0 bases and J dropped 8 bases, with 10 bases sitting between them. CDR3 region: CASSDSLGFGYTF. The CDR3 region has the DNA TGTGCCAGCAGTGACTCTTTAGGATTCGGCTACACCTTC.